The clone carrying this T cell receptor beta chain has more than one count but fewer than ten. The antigen is undetermined. This entry is derived from a study of blood T cells in healthy people across ages. Points from the study as a whole: The long-lived group displayed more naive CD4+ cells, plus higher diversity, than the aged donors did. Unsorted PBMC input precluded a conclusive naive versus antigen-experienced comparison. Estimated diversity, derived from one million T cells, was regarded as an underestimate.

Then a second PCR, running about 6 to 11 cycles, was carried out with a sample-barcoded 5' primer and a J-beta primer mix. TCRdb re-called the 5' RACE reads with MiXCR, one entry per CDR3 protein. The table lists over 600,000 distinct CDR3 sequences, just over 55% of them singletons, with around 24% in the top ten. V was shortened by 0 bases and J by 4 bases, with 11 bases between the two germline ends. From germline, CDR1 is MNHEY and CDR2 SVGEGT. The CDR3 length is 15 residues. The TCR comes from a middle-aged man in good health. The sample comprised blood. The chain links TRBV6-2 or TRBV6-3 to TRBJ2-3; possible D gene TRBD2, 5 bases. CDR3 nucleotides: TGTGCCAGCAGTTACTCGAAGGTAGCGCCAGATACGCAGTATTTT. Amino acids: CASSYSKVAPDTQYF.